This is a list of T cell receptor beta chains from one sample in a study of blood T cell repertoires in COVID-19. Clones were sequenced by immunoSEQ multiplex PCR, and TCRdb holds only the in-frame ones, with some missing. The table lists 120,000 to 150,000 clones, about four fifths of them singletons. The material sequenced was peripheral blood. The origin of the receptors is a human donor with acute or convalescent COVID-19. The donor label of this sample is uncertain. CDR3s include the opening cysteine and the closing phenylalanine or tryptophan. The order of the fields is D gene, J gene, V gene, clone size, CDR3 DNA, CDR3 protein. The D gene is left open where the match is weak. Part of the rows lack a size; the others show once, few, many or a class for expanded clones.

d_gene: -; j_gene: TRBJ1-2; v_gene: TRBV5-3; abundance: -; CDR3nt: TGTGCCAGAAGCCAAGGACAGCTAAACGGCTACACCTTC; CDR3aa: CARSQGQLNGYTF
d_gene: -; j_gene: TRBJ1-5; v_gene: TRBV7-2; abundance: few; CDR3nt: TGTGCCAGCAGCTTAGATCGGGGGGCGGGTCAGCCCCAGCATTTT; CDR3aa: CASSLDRGAGQPQHF
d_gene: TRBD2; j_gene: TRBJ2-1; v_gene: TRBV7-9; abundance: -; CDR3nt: TGTGCCAGCAGCTTAAGCCTAGCGGGGAGTAATGATGAGCAGTTCTTC; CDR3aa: CASSLSLAGSNDEQFF
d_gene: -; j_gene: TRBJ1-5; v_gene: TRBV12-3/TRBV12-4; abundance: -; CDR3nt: TGTGCCAGCAGTTTGACCTCTCTCGGGTCCCAGCATTTT; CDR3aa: CASSLTSLGSQHF
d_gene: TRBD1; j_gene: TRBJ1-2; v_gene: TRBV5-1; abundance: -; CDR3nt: TGCGCCAGCAGCTCCCGGACAGGGGCTATTAACTATGGCTACACCTTC; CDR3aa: CASSSRTGAINYGYTF
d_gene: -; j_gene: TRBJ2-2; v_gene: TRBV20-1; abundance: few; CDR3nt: TGCAGTGCTACAAACACCGGGGAGCTGTTTTTT; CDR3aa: CSATNTGELFF
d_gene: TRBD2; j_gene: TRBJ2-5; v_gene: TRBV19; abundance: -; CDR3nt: TGTGCCAGTAGAGTCCAGGGAGGGGAGACCCAGTACTTC; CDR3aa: CASRVQGGETQYF
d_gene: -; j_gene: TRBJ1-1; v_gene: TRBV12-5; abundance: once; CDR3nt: TGTGCTAGTGGTTCCATCGAAGGCGGGGCTTTCTTT; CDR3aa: CASGSIEGGAFF
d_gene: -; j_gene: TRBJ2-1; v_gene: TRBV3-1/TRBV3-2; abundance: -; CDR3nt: TGTGCCAGCAGCCAAGATTTGAGCGACTACAATGAGCAGTTCTTC; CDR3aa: CASSQDLSDYNEQFF
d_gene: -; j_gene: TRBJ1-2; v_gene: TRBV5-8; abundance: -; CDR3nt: TGTGCCAGCAGCTTGTCAAGATTGAGGAACTATGGCTACACCTTC; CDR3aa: CASSLSRLRNYGYTF
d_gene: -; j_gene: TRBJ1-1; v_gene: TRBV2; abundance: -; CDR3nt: TGTGCCAGTCGAGGGAGGGGCCGGAACACTGAAGCTTTCTTT; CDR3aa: CASRGRGRNTEAFF
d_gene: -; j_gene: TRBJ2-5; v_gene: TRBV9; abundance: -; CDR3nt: TGTGCCAGCAGCGCCGAGGGAGGGGGGGAGACCCAGTACTTC; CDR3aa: CASSAEGGGETQYF
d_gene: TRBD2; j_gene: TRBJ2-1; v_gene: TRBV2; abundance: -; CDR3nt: TGTGCCAGCAGTGAAGCGCGGGGGACTAGCGGGGTTAATGAGCAGTTCTTC; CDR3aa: CASSEARGTSGVNEQFF
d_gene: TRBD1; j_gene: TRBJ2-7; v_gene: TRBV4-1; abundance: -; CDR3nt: TGCGCCAGCAGCCACGCCGGGACAGGGGACTACGAGCAGTACTTC; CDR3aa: CASSHAGTGDYEQYF
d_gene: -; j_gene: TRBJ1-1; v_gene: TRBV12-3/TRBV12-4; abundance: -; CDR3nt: TGTGCCAGCCAGGTCGACACTGAAGCTTTCTTT; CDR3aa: CASQVDTEAFF
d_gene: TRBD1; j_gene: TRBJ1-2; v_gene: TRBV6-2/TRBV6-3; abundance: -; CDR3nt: TGTGCCAGCAACCCTAGGACAGGGAACTATGGCTACACCTTC; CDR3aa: CASNPRTGNYGYTF
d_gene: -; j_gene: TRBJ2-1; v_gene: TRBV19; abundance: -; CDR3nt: TGTGCCAGTAGTATGAGCGCCAGCTCCTACAATGAGCAGTTCTTC; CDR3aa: CASSMSASSYNEQFF
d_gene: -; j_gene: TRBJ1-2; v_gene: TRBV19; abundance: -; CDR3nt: TGTGCCAGTAGTATCGGTCATGTCGGCTATGGCTACACCTTC; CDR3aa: CASSIGHVGYGYTF
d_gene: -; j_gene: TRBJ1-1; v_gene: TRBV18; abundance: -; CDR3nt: TGTGCCAGCTCACCGATCAGATTCGGGACTGAAGCTTTCTTT; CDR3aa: CASSPIRFGTEAFF
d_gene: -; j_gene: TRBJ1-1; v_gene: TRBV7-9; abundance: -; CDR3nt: TGTGCCAGCAGCCCGACAGGTGAAGCTTTCTTT; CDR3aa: CASSPTGEAFF
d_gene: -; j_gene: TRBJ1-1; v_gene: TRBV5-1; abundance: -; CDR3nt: TGCGCCAGCAGCTTGAGAGAGACTGAAGCTTTCTTT; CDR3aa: CASSLRETEAFF
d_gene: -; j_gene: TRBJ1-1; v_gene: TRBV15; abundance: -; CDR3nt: TGTGCCACCAGCAGAGATCGAAGCGGATATGACACTGAAGCTTTCTTT; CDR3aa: CATSRDRSGYDTEAFF
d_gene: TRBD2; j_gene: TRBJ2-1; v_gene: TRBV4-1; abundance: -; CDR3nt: TGCGCCAGCAGTCGTCTAGCGGGGGGGCCCAGTGAGCAGTTCTTC; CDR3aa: CASSRLAGGPSEQFF
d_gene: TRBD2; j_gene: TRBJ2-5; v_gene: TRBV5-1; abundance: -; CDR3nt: TGCGCCAGCAGCGGGCTAGCGGGCCCACAAGAGACCCAGTACTTC; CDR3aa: CASSGLAGPQETQYF
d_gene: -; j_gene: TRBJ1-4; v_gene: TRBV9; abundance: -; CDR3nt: TGTGCCAGCAGCGTAGCTGGAGCAACTAATGAAAAACTGTTTTTT; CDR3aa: CASSVAGATNEKLFF
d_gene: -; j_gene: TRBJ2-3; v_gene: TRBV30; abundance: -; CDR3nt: TGTGCCTGGACCTTCGACAGCCTCACAGATACGCAGTATTTT; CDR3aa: CAWTFDSLTDTQYF
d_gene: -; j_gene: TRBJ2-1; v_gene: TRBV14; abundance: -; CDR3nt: TGTGCCAGCAGCCCGGGGATTTATAATGAGCAGTTCTTC; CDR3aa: CASSPGIYNEQFF
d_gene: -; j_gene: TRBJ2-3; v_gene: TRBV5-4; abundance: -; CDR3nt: TGTGCCAGCAGCCCGGACTGGGCAGATACGCAGTATTTT; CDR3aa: CASSPDWADTQYF
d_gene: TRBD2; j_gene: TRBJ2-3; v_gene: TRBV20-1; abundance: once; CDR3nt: TGCAGTGCTAGTGGACTAGCGGGGGTCACAGATACGCAGTATTTT; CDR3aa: CSASGLAGVTDTQYF
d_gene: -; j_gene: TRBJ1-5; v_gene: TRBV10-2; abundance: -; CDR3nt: TGCGCCAGCAGTGAGAGAGCTACGAATCAGCCCCAGCATTTT; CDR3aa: CASSERATNQPQHF
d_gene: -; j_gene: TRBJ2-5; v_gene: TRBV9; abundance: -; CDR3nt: TGTGCCAGCAGCGTAGGCCAGCGGGTTTACCAAGAGACCCAGTACTTC; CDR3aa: CASSVGQRVYQETQYF
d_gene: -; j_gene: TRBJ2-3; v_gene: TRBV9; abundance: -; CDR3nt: TGTGCCAGCAGCGTAGGAGGGGGATTCACAGATACGCAGTATTTT; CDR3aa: CASSVGGGFTDTQYF
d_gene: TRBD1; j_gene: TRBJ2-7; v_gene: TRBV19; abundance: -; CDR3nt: TGTGCCAGTAGTCCCCAGGGGGCCTCCTACGAGCAGTACTTC; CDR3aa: CASSPQGASYEQYF
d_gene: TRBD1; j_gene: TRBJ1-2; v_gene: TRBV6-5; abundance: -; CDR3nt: TGTGCCAGCAGTCCCGACAGGGGAGGCTACACCTTC; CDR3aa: CASSPDRGGYTF
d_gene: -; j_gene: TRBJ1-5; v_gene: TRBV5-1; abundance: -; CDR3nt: TGCGCCAGCAGCTTGGAGTCAGGGGGCAATCAGCCCCAGCATTTT; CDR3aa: CASSLESGGNQPQHF
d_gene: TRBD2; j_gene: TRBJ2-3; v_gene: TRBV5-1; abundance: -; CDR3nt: TGCGCCAGCAGCTATGCCTACACCGGGGGGGGGCAGGATACGCAGTATTTT; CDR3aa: CASSYAYTGGGQDTQYF
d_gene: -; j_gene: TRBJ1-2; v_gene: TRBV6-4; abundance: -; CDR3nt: TGTGCCAGCAGTGACTCGAGAAGGGGCGGCTACACCTTC; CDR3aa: CASSDSRRGGYTF
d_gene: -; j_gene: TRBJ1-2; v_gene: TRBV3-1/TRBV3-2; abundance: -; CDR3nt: TGTGCCAGCAGTCTTGACATCCCCTATGGCTACACCTTC; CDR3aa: CASSLDIPYGYTF
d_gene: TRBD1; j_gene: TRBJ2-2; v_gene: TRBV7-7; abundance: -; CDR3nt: TGTGCCAGCAGCTTTTCTCCCGGGACAGGGGACACCGGGGAGCTGTTTTTT; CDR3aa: CASSFSPGTGDTGELFF
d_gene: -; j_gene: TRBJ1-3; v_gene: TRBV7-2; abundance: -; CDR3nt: TGTGCCAGCAGCTTAGGTTCACGACTAATCTCTGGAAACACCATATATTTT; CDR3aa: CASSLGSRLISGNTIYF
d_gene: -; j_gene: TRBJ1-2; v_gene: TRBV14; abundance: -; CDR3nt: TGTGCCAGCAGCCAACAGCAGGGTTTCGCTAACTATGGCTACACCTTC; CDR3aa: CASSQQQGFANYGYTF
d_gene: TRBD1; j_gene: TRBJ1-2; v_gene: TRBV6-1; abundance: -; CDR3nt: TGTGCCAGCAGTGAATGGACAGGACTTAACTATGGCTACACCTTC; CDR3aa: CASSEWTGLNYGYTF
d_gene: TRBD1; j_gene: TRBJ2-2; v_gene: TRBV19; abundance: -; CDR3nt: TGTGCCAGTAGTTTCAGAACAGGGGCCGGGGAGCTGTTTTTT; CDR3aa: CASSFRTGAGELFF
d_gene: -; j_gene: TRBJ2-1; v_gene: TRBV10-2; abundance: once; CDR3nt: TGCGCCAGCAGTGAGGGGACCAGTAGGGGGAATGAGCAGTTCTTC; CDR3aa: CASSEGTSRGNEQFF
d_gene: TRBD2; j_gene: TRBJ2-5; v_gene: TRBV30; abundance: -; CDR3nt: TGTGCCTTACGGGGGGATCACCAAGAGACCCAGTACTTC; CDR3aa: CALRGDHQETQYF
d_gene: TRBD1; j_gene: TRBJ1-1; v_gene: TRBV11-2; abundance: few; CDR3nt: TGTGCCAGCAGCTTAGGGGCAGGGGGTGTAACTGAAGCTTTCTTT; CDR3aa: CASSLGAGGVTEAFF
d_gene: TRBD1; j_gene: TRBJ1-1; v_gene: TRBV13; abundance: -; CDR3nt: TGTGCCAGCAGCCGACAGGGGGAGCCTGAAGCTTTCTTT; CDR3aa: CASSRQGEPEAFF
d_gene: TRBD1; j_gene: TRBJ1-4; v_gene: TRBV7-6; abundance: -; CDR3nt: TGTGCCAGCAGCTTAGAAATAGAGGACAGGGGGGGAAAACTGTTTTTT; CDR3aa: CASSLEIEDRGGKLFF
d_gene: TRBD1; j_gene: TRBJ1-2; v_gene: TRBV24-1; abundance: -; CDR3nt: TGTGCCACCAGTGCGGGACAGTCGAACTATGGCTACACCTTC; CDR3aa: CATSAGQSNYGYTF
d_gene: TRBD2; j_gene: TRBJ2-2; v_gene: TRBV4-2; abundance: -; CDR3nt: TGTGCCAGCAGCCAGGCGGGGGGGCGAACCGGGGAGCTGTTTTTT; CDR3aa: CASSQAGGRTGELFF
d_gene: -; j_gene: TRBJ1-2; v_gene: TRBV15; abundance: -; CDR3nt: TGTGCCACCAGCAGAGTAGGAGGCTATGGCTACACCTTC; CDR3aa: CATSRVGGYGYTF
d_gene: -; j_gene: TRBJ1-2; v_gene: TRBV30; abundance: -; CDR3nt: TGTGCCTGGAGGGAGGCTGGGAAGGGCTACACCTTC; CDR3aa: CAWREAGKGYTF
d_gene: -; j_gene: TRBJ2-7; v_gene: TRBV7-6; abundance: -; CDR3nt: TGTGCCAGCAGCTTATTGGGGAGTACCTACGAGCAGTACTTC; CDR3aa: CASSLLGSTYEQYF
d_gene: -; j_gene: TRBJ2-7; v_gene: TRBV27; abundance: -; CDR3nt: TGTGCCAGCAGTTTAGCCCCCGAAGGGGCCTACGAGCAGTACTTC; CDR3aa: CASSLAPEGAYEQYF